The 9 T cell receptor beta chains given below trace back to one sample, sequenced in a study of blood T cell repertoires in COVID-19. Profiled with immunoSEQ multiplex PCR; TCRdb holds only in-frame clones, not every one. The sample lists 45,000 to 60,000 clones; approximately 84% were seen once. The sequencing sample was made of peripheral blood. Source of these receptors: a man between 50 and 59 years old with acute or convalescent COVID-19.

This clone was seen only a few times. CDR3 loop: CASSPLAGLQETQYF. In nucleotides, the CDR3 is TGTGCCAGCAGTCCACTAGCGGGGCTCCAAGAGACCCAGTACTTC. This chain uses TRBV2 with TRBJ2-5, with TRBD2 matching 10 bases. Unmatched junction bases numbered 4, after V lost 5 bases and J lost 1 base. This CDR3 spans 15 amino acids. Germline values: CDR1 SNHLY, CDR2 FYNNEI.

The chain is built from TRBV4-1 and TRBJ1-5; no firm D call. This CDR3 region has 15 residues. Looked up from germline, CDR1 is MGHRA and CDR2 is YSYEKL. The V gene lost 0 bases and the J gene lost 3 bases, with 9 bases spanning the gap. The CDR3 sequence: CASSQDWPYNQPQHF. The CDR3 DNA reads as TGCGCCAGCAGCCAAGATTGGCCGTACAATCAGCCCCAGCATTTT.

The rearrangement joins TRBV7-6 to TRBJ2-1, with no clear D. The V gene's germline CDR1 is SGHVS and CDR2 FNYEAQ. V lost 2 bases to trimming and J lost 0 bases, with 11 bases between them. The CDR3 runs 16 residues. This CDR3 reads CASSLSTPSSYNEQFF. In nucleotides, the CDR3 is TGTGCCAGCAGCTTATCGACTCCGAGCTCCTACAATGAGCAGTTCTTC.

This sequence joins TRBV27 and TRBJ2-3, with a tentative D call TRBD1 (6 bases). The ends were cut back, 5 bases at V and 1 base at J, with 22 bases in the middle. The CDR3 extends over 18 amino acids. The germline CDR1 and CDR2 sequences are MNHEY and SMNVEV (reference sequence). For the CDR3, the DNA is TGTGCCAGCAGTATACTATTTCGGACAGTCGGGGGCACAGATACGCAGTATTTT. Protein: CASSILFRTVGGTDTQYF.

Here the CDR3 reads CASSYRGRNSPLHF. In nucleotides, the CDR3 is TGTGCCAGCAGTTACAGGGGGCGAAATTCACCCCTCCACTTT. This chain links TRBV27 with TRBJ1-6; 9 bases align to TRBD1. The CDR3 length is 14 residues. CDR1 is MNHEY, CDR2 SMNVEV, per germline (reference sequence). V shed 4 bases and J 7 bases; nucleotides not matched to a gene: 2.

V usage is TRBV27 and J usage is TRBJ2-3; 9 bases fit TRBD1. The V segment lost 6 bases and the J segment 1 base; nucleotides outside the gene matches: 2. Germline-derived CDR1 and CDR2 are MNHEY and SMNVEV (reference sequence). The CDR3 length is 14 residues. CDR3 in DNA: TGTGCCAGCAGCCGGACAGGGGGCACAGATACGCAGTATTTT. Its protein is CASSRTGGTDTQYF.

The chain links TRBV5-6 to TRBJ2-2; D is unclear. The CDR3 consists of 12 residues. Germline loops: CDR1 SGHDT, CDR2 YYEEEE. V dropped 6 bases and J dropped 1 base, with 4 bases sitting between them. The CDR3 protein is CASTRNTGELFF. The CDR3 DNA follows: TGTGCCAGCACCAGGAACACCGGGGAGCTGTTTTTT.

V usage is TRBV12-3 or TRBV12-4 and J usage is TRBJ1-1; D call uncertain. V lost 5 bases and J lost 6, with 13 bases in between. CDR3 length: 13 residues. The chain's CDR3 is CASSPTRESEAFF. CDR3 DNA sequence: TGTGCCAGCAGTCCAACAAGGGAGTCTGAAGCTTTCTTT.

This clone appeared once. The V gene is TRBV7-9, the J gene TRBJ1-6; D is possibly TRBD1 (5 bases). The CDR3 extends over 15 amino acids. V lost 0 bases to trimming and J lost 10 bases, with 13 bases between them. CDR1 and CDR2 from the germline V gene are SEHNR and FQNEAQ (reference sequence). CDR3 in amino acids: CASSLALGEGSPLHF. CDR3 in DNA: TGTGCCAGCAGCTTAGCTTTGGGGGAGGGATCACCCCTCCACTTT.